The source of this T cell receptor (beta chain) is a study of identical twins. In TCRdb, the 5' RACE reads were re-called with MiXCR into one record per CDR3 protein. The sample shows 570,000 or so distinct CDR3 sequences, approximately 9.6% of them seen only once. Study-wide findings and caveats: Out-of-frame TCR alpha sharing observed in monozygotic twins exceeded model estimates.

In germline, CDR1 is MNHEY, CDR2 SVGAGI. The CDR3 length is 19 residues. V gave up 0 bases and J gave up 1 base; unmatched junction bases: 9. This clonotype was seen repeatedly, ten times or more. The target antigen is unknown. The same sample was also used in a study of yellow fever vaccine responses in identical twins.

Sequenced sample: PBMCs. V gene TRBV6-5 combines with J gene TRBJ2-2; 9 bases map to TRBD2. This TCR was sampled from a young woman in good health. CDR3 residues: CASSYSSLLAGKNTGELFF. CDR3 nucleotide sequence: TGTGCCAGCAGTTACTCGTCTCTCCTAGCGGGGAAGAACACCGGGGAGCTGTTTTTT.